These 17 T cell receptor beta chains came from one sample sequenced in a study of early T cells in non-severe SARS-CoV-2 infection. Via MiXCR, TCRdb re-called the 5' RACE reads, giving one row per CDR3 protein. The repertoire consists of 98,000 or so distinct CDR3 sequences, with approximately 12% occurring once and the leading ten covering approximately 4.4%. Sequencing was performed on whole blood, taken at baseline. All receptors derive from an adult who was a healthcare worker with PCR-confirmed SARS-CoV-2 infection or an uninfected control (not recorded which).

This clonotype has ten or more counts. CDR3 bases: TGTGCCAGCCTATTGGCAGGGACTGAAAAACTGTTTTTT. This encodes CASLLAGTEKLFF. J is TRBJ1-4 and V is TRBV28; TRBD1 is a possible D gene (5 bases). Germline values: CDR1 MDHEN, CDR2 SYDVKM. The length of the CDR3 is 13 residues. Trimming removed 8 bases at V and 7 bases at J, with 14 bases between.

This clonotype was seen ten or more times. The gene calls are TRBV5-4 and TRBJ2-5; D is unresolved. V was clipped by 2 bases and J by 3 bases, with 23 bases between them. The CDR3 runs 18 residues. Germline V lookup: CDR1 SGHNT, CDR2 YYREEE (reference sequence). CDR3 DNA sequence: TGTGCCAGCAGCTTTTTCCCCCTTCGGCAGTCTAATGAAGAGACCCAGTACTTC. Translated, it gives CASSFFPLRQSNEETQYF.

This clonotype was counted a few times. The chain employs TRBV11-2 and TRBJ2-3; D possibly corresponds to TRBD2 (6 bases). The CDR3 sequence is 17 residues long. Germline V lookup: CDR1 SGHAT, CDR2 FQNNGV. V was pared by 3 bases and J by 1 base, with 17 bases between. CDR3 nucleotide sequence: TGTGCCAGCAGCTTCGGCCGGGGGAGCGGGCGCACAGATACGCAGTATTTT. Residues: CASSFGRGSGRTDTQYF.

Relative to its sample, this clonotype is medium-sized. The V gene is TRBV7-9, the J gene TRBJ2-3; no clear D. The V end was cut by 5 bases, the J end by 1 base, with 10 bases between. This CDR3 has 14 residues. The V gene's germline CDR1 is SEHNR and CDR2 FQNEAQ (reference sequence). For the CDR3, the DNA is TGTGCCAGCAGCGCCACCTGGGGCACAGATACGCAGTATTTT. This sequence encodes CASSATWGTDTQYF.

This clonotype was observed many times. The chain joins TRBV6-1 to TRBJ1-1, with D perhaps matching TRBD1 (5 bases). CDR1 and CDR2 from the germline V gene are MNHNS and SASEGT. Trimming pared 7 bases from V and 5 bases from J, leaving 17 bases between. The CDR3 runs 14 residues. Here the CDR3 DNA reads TGTGCCAGCAATTCCGACGCCAGGGATACTGAAGCTTTCTTT. Its translation: CASNSDARDTEAFF.

This clonotype has a handful of counts. This chain uses TRBV9 with TRBJ2-3, with 7 nucleotides matching TRBD1. This CDR3 has 14 residues. The ends lost 2 bases at V and 4 bases at J; junction bases unmatched: 4. Looked up from germline, CDR1 is SGDLS and CDR2 is YYNGEE. For the CDR3, the DNA is TGTGCCAGCAGCGTGAGGGGGCTTGCAGATACGCAGTATTTT. As protein: CASSVRGLADTQYF.

Ten or more counts support this clonotype. The V and J genes are TRBV7-9 and TRBJ2-5; no firm D call. The CDR3 spans 13 residues. The V end lost 4 bases, the J end lost 5 bases, and 11 bases lay between the germline ends. CDR1 is SEHNR, CDR2 FQNEAQ, per germline (reference sequence). The CDR3 loop is CASSYGPVETQYF. The CDR3 nucleotides read TGTGCCAGCAGCTACGGACCGGTTGAGACCCAGTACTTC.

In its sample, this clonotype was seen many times. The CDR3 nucleotides read TGTGCCAGCAGACTTGACAGGAAGCATAATTCACCCCTCCACTTT. Its translation is CASRLDRKHNSPLHF. The V and J genes are TRBV14 and TRBJ1-6, with D maybe TRBD1 (6 bases). Trimming stripped 6 bases from V and 5 bases from J, with 14 bases between. Germline CDR1 and CDR2: SGHDN and FVKESK. CDR3 size: 15 residues.

This clonotype was counted many times. The chain combines TRBV24-1 with TRBJ2-2; TRBD1 aligns across 8 bases. The J segment lost 3 bases and the V segment lost 3 bases, leaving 2 bases of the junction unmatched. Per the germline V gene, CDR1 is KGHDR and CDR2 is SFDVKD. The CDR3 is 15 amino acids. CDR3 coding DNA: TGTGCCACCAGTGATCCCAGGGGGCACACCGGGGAGCTGTTTTTT. Translating gives CATSDPRGHTGELFF.

The chain recombines TRBV15 with TRBJ2-1; D remains unclear. The germline V gene encodes CDR1 LNHNV and CDR2 YYDKDF (reference sequence). The CDR3 sequence is 14 residues long. V gave up 11 bases and J gave up 3 bases, with 17 bases separating them. The CDR3 sequence: CASLTGVCYNEQFF. The CDR3 DNA follows: TGTGCCTCTCTGACTGGGGTTTGCTACAATGAGCAGTTCTTC.

The table lists this clonotype with a few counts. V usage is TRBV29-1 and J usage is TRBJ1-2; D not certain. Germline lookup yields CDR1 SQVTM and CDR2 ANQGSEA. The V gene lost 4 bases and the J gene lost 4 bases, with 7 bases spanning the gap. This CDR3 is 11 amino acids long. CDR3: CSVVSGYGYTF. The CDR3 bases are TGCAGCGTTGTGAGTGGCTATGGCTACACCTTC. Full variable domain (outside the CDR3, taken from reference TRBV29-1 and TRBJ1-2): SAVISQKPSRDICQRGTSLTIQCQVDSQVTMMFWYRQQPGQSLTLIATANQGSEATYESGFVIDKFPISRPNLTFSTLTVSNMSPEDSSIYLCSVVSGYGYTFGSGTRLTVV.

This chain uses TRBV10-3 with TRBJ2-3; D may correspond to TRBD1 or TRBD2 (5 bases each). The V gene's germline CDR1 is ENHRY and CDR2 SYGVKD. The CDR3 is 13 residues long. Trimming shortened V by 3 bases and J by 4 bases, and 8 bases separated the two germline ends. The CDR3: CAISDSGPDTQYF. For the CDR3, the DNA is TGTGCCATCAGTGATTCGGGGCCAGATACGCAGTATTTT.

The chain couples TRBV7-9 to TRBJ1-1, with 7 bases that match TRBD1. V shed 3 bases, J shed 4 bases, and the junction held 2 bases outside the gene matches. CDR3 length equals 13 residues. Germline lookup yields CDR1 SEHNR and CDR2 FQNEAQ (reference sequence). The CDR3 DNA reads TGTGCCAGCAGCTTTTACAGGGGCACTGAAGCTTTCTTT. Translated, it gives CASSFYRGTEAFF. The entire variable domain, with the rest obtained from reference TRBV7-9 and TRBJ1-1, is as follows: DTGVSQNPRHKITKRGQNVTFRCDPISEHNRLYWYRQTLGQGPEFLTYFQNEAQLEKSRLLSDRFSAERPKGSFSTLEIQRTEQGDSAMYLCASSFYRGTEAFFGQGTRLTVV.

This clonotype has ten or more counts. The chain employs TRBV9 and TRBJ2-1; D not resolved. Germline V gives CDR1 SGDLS, CDR2 YYNGEE. The CDR3 runs 15 residues. Deletions cut 0 bases from V and 7 bases from J, with 14 bases between. Here the CDR3 reads CASSVVSRPENEQFF. The CDR3 DNA follows: TGTGCCAGCAGCGTAGTCTCTAGGCCCGAAAATGAGCAGTTCTTC.

In its sample, this clonotype was seen a few times. The chain carries TRBV16 and TRBJ2-7, with 9 positions matching TRBD2. The J segment lost 2 bases and the V segment lost 4 bases, leaving 12 bases of the junction unmatched. This CDR3 is 17 amino acids long. Germline-derived CDR1 and CDR2 are KGHSY and FQNENV. The CDR3 is CASSPFSPAGGPYEQYF. As DNA, the CDR3 is TGTGCCAGCAGCCCCTTCTCCCCAGCGGGGGGCCCCTACGAGCAGTACTTC.

This clonotype was counted a few times. The chain is built from TRBV7-3 and TRBJ2-5; D gene unclear. V dropped 5 bases and J dropped 5 bases, with 18 bases sitting between them. The germline CDR1 and CDR2 sequences are SGHTA and FQGTGA. The CDR3 consists of 15 residues. DNA of the CDR3: TGTGCCAGCAGCCAAGACTCAACATCGTCGGAGACCCAGTACTTC. Its protein is CASSQDSTSSETQYF.

This clonotype showed up just a few times. The chain has TRBV27 and TRBJ1-4; D may be TRBD1 (5 bases). This CDR3 spans 15 amino acids. Per the germline V gene, CDR1 is MNHEY and CDR2 is SMNVEV (reference sequence). Trimming cost V 5 bases and J 4 bases, with 14 bases left between them. The DNA of the CDR3 is TGTGCCAGCAGTCCGGGGCAGGCCAATAATGAAAAACTGTTTTTT. Amino acids: CASSPGQANNEKLFF.